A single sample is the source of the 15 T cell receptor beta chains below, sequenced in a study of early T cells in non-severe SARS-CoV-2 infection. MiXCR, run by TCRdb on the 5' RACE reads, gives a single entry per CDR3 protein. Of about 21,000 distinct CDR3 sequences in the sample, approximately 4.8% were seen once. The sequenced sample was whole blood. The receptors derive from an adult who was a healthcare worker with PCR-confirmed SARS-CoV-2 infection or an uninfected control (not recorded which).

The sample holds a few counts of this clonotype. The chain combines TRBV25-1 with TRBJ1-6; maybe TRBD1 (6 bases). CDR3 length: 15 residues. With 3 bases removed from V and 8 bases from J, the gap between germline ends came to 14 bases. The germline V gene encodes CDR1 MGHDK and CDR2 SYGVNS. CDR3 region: CASSDNRGGHSPLHF. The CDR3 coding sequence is TGTGCCAGCAGTGATAATAGGGGGGGCCATTCACCCCTCCACTTT.

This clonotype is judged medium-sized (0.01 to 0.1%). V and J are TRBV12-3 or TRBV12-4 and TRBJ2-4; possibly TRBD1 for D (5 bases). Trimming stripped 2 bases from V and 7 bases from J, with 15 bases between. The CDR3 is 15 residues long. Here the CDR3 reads CASSLQGPSSNIQYF. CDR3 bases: TGTGCCAGCAGTTTACAGGGTCCGAGTAGCAACATTCAGTACTTC.

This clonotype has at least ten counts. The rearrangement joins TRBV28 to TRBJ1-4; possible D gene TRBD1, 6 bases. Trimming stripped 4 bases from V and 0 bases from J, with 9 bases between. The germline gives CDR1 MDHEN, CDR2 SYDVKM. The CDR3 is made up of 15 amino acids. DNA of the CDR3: TGTGCCAGCAGTTCCGGACAGCCAACTAATGAAAAACTGTTTTTT. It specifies CASSSGQPTNEKLFF.

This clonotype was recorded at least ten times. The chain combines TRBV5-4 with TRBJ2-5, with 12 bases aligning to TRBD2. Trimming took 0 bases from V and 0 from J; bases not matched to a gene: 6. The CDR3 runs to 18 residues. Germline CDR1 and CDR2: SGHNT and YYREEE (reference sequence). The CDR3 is CASSLATSGGFYQETQYF. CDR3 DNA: TGTGCCAGCAGCTTGGCAACTAGCGGGGGGTTTTACCAAGAGACCCAGTACTTC.

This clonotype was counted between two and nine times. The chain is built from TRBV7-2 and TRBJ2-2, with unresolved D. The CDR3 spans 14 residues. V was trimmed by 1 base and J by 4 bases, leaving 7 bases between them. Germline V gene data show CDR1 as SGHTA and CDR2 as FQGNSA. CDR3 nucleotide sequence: TGTGCCAGCAGCTTAGAGGACGTCACCGGGGAGCTGTTTTTT. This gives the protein CASSLEDVTGELFF.

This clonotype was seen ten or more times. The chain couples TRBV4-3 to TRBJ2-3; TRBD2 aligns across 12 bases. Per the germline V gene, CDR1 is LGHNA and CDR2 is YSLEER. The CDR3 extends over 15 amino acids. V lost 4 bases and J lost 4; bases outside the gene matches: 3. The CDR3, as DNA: TGCGCCAGCAGCCGGACTAGCGGGGAACCAGATACGCAGTATTTT. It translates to CASSRTSGEPDTQYF.

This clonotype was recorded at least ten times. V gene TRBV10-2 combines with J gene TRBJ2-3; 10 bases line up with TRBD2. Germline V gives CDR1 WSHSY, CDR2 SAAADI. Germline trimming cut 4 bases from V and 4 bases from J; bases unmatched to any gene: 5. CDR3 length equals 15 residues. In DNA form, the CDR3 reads TGCGCCAGCAGTGTGGCTAGCGGGAGTCCAGATACGCAGTATTTT. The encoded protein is CASSVASGSPDTQYF.

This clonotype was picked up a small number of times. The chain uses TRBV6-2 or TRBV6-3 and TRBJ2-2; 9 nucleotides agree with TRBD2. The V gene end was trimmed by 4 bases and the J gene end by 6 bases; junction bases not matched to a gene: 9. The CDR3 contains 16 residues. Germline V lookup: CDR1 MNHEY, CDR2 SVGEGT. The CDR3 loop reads CASSSSLAGMAGELFF. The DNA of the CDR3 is TGTGCCAGCAGTTCGTCCCTAGCGGGGATGGCCGGGGAGCTGTTTTTT.

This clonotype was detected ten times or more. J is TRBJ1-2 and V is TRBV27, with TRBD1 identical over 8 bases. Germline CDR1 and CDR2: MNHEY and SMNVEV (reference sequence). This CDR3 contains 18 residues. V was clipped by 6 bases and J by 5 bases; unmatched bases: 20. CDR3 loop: CASREGQGRSLMGYGYTF. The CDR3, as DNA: TGTGCCAGCAGGGAAGGACAGGGTCGAAGCCTCATGGGATATGGCTACACCTTC.

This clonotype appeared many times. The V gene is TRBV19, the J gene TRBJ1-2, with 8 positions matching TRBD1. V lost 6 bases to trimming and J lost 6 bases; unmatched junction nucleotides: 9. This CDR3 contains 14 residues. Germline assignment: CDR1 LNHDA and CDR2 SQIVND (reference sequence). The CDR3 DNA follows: TGTGCCAGTAGAAACGGACAGGGTTGGGATGGCTACACCTTC. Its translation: CASRNGQGWDGYTF.

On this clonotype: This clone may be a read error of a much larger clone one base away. The CDR3 loop is CSVWIHTEAIF. The CDR3 DNA follows: TGCAGCGTTTGGATTCACACTGAAGCTATCTTT. This sequence joins TRBV29-1 and TRBJ1-1; no reliable D call. The CDR3 is 11 amino acids. CDR1 SQVTM and CDR2 ANQGSEA come from the germline V gene.

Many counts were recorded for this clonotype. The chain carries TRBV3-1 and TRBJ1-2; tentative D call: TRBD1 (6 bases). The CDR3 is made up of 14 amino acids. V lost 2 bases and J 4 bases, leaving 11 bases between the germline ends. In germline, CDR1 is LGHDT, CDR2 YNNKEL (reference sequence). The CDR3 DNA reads TGTGCCAGCAGCCAAAGGGGGGCGGGCTATGGCTACACCTTC. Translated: CASSQRGAGYGYTF.

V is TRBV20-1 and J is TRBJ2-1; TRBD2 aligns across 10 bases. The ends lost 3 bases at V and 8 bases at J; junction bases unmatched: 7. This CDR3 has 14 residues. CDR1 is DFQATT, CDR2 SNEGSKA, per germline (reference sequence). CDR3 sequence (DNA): TGCAGTGCTAGTCACCTAGCGGGAGTCGATGAGCAGTTCTTC. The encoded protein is CSASHLAGVDEQFF.

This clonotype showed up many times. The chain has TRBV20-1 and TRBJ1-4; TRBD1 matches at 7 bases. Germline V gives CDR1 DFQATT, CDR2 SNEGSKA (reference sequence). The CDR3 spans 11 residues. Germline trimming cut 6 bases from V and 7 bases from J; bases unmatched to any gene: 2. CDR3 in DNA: TGCAGTGCAGGGGGCGGTGAAAAACTGTTTTTT. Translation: CSAGGGEKLFF.

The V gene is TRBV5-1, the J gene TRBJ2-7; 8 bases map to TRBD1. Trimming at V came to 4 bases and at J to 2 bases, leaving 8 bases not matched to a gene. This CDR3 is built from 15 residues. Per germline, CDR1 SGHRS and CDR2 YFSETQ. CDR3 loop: CASSTTGDATYEQYF. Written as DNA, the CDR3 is TGCGCCAGCAGCACGACAGGGGACGCCACCTACGAGCAGTACTTC.